The subject of this entry is one T cell receptor (beta chain). The antigen remains unidentified. This entry is derived from a study of cytomegalovirus exposure and HLA in healthy donors. Across the study: Within an early data release were 80 million to 90 million unique TCRs drawn from HLA-typed donors.

This PCR relied on a set of 60 Vbeta primers and 13 Jbeta primers. TCRdb keeps only in-frame clones here, not all; method: immunoSEQ multiplex PCR. Here the sample spans around 150,000 clones, 65% to 80% being singletons. The CDR3 is made up of 17 amino acids. CDR1 and CDR2 (germline): SGHTA, FQGNSA. V trimming: 0 bases; J trimming: 7 bases; junction bases outside the gene matches: 7. Study observations and caveats: About 180 TCR beta chains were listed as cytomegalovirus-associated. A cluster of highly shared sequence variants was likely a sequencing artifact.

The sample was PBMCs. This chain links TRBV7-2 with TRBJ2-7; 15 bases fit TRBD2. This TCR was recovered from a male donor in good health and CMV-seronegative. CDR3 protein: CASSLALGLAGGVEQYF. CDR3 bases: TGTGCCAGCAGCTTAGCGCTGGGACTAGCGGGGGGAGTGGAGCAGTACTTC.